This T cell receptor (beta chain) comes out of a study of cytotoxic CD8 clonotypes in ibrutinib-treated CLL. Study-wide context: Researchers reported about 10 relapsed/refractory and roughly 14 treatment-naive patients, roughly 18 of them IGHV unmutated. The authors obtained response samples at a median of about 13 months of treatment, range 6 to 36.

Regarding the study as a whole: An increase in clonality occurred at ibrutinib response, followed by a return toward baseline at progression.

Of note for this clone: The antigen remains undetermined.

A 1 in 200,000 to 1 in 1 million T cell depth was the sequencing target. Produced via immunoSEQ multiplex PCR; TCRdb's table is partial and in-frame only. The table lists around 160,000 clones, 88% of them singletons, with over 2.5% in the top ten. The CDR3 runs 15 residues. Trimming cost V 6 bases and J 2 bases, with 17 bases left between them. In germline, CDR1 is MNHEY, CDR2 SMNVEV (reference sequence). The chain combines TRBV27 with TRBJ2-7; tentative D call: TRBD1 (5 bases). This receptor was taken from a human donor with chronic lymphocytic leukemia. Specimen: PBMCs, collected at disease progression, from a patient treated with ibrutinib. The CDR3: CASRIWSGNPYEQYF. CDR3 nucleotide sequence: TGTGCCAGCAGAATTTGGTCAGGGAATCCCTACGAGCAGTACTTC.